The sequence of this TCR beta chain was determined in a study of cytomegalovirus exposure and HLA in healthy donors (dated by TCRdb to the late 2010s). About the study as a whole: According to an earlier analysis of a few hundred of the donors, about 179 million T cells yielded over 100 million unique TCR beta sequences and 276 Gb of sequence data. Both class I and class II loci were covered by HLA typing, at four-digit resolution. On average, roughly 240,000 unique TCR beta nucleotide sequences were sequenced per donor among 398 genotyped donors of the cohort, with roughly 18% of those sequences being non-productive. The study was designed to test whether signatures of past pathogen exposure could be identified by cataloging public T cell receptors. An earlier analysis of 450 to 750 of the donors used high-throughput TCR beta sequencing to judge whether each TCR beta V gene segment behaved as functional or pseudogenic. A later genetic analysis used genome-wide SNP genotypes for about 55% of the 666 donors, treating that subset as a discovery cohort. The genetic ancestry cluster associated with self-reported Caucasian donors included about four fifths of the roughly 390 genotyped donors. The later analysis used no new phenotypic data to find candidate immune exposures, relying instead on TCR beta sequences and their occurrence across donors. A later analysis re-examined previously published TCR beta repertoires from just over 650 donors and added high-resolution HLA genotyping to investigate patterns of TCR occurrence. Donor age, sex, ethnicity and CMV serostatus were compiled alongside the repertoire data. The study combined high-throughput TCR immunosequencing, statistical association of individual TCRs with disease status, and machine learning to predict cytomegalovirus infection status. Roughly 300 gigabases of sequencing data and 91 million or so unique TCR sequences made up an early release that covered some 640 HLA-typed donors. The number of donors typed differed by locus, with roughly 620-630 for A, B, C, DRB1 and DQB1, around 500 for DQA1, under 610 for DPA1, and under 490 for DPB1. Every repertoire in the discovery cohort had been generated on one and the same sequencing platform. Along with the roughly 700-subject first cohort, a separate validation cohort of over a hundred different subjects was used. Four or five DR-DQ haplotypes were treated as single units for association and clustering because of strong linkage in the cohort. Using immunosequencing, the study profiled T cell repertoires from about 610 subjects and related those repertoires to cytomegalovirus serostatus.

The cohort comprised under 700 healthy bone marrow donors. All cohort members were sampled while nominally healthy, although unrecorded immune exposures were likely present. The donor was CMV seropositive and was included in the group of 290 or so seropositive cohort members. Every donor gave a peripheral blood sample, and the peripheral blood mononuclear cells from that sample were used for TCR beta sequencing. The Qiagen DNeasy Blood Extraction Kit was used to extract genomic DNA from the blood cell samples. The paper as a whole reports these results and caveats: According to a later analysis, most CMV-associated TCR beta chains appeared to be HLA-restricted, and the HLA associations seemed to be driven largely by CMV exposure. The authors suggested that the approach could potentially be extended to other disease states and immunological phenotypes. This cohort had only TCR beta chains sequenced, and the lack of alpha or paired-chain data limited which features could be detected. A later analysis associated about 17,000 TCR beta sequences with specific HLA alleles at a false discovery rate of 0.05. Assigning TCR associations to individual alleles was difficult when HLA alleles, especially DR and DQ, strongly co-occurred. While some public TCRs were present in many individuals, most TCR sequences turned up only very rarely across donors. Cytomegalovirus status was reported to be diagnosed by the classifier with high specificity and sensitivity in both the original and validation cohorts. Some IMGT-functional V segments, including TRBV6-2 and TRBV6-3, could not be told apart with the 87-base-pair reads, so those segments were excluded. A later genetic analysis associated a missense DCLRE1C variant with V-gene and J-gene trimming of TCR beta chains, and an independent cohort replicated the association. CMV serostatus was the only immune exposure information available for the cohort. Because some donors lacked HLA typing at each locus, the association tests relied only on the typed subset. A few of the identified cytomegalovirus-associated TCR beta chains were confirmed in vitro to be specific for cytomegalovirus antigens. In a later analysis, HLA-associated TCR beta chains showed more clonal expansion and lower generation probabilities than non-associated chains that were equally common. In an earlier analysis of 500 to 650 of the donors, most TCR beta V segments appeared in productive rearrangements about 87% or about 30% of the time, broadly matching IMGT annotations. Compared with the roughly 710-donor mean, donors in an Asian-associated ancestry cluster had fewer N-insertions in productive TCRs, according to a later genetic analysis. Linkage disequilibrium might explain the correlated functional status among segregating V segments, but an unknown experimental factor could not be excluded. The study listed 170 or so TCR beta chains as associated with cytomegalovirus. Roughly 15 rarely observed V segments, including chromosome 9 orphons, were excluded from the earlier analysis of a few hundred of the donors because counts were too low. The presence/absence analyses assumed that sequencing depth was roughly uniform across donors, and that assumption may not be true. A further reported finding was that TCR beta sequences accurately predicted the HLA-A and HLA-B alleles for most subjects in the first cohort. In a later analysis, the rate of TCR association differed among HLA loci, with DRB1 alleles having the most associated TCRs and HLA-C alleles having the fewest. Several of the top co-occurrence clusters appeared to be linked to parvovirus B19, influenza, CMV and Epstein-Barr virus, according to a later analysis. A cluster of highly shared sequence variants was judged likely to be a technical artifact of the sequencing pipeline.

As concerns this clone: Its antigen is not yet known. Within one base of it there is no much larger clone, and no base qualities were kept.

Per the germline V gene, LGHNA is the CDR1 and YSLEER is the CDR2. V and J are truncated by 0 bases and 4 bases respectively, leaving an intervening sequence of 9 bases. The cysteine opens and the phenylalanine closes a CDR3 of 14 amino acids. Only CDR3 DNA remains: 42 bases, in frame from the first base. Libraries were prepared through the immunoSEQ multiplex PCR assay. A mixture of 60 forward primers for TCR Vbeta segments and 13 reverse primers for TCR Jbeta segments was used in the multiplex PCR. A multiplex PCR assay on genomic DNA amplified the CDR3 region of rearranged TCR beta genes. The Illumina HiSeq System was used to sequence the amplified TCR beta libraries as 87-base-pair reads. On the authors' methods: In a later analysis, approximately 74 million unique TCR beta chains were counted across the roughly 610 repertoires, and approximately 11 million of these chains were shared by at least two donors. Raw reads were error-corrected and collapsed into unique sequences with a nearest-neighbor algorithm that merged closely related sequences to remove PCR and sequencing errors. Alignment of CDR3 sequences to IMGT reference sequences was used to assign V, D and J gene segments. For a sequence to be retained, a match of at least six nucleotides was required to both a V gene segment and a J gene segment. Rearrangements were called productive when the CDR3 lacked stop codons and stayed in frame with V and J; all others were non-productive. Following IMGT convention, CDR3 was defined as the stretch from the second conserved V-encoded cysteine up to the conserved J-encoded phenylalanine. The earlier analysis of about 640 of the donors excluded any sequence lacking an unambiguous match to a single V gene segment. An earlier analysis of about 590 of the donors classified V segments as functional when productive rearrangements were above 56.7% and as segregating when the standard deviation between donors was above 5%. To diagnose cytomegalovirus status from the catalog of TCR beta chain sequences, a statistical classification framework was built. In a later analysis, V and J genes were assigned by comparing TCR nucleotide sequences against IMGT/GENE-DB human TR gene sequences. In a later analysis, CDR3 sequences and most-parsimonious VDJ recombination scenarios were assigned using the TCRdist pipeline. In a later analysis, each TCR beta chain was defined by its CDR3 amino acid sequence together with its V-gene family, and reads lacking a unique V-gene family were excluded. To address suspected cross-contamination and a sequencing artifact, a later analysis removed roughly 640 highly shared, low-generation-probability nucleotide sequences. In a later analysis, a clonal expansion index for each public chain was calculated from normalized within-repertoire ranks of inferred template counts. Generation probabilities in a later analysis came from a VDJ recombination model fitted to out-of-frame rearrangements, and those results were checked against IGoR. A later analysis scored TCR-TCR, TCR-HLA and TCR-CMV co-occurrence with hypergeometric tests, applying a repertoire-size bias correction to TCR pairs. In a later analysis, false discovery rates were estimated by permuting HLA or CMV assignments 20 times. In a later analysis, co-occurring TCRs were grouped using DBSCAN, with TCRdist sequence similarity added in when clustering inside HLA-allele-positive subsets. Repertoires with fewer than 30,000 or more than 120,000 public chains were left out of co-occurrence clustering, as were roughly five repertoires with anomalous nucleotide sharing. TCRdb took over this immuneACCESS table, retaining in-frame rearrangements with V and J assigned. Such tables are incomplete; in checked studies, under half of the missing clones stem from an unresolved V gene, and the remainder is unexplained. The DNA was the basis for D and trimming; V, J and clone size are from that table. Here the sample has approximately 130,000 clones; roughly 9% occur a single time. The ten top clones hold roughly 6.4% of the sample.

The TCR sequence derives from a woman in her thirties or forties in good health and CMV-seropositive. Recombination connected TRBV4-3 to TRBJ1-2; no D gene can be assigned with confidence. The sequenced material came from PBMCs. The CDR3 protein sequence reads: CASSQDSRFYGYTF. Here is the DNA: TGCGCCAGCAGCCAAGATTCCAGGTTCTATGGCTACACCTTC.